This record covers a single TCR beta chain. The record originates from a study of T cell changes during pregnancy in multiple sclerosis. Using immunoSEQ multiplex PCR, the repertoire was profiled, and TCRdb retains in-frame clones only, with some absent. The table has under 50,000 clones, approximately 95% seen once; the top ten hold approximately 6%. Source: CD8+ T cells from peripheral blood mononuclear cells, taken in the first trimester of pregnancy. This receptor was obtained from a female donor with multiple sclerosis, enrolled in a pregnancy study.

For the CDR3, the DNA is TGTGCCAGCAGTTTTGGGCTAGCCACCACCGGGGAGCTGTTTTTT. Protein sequence: CASSFGLATTGELFF. V is TRBV27 and J is TRBJ2-2, with a possible D match to TRBD2 (5 bases). There are 15 residues in the CDR3. Germline loops: CDR1 MNHEY, CDR2 SMNVEV (reference sequence). V was shortened by 3 bases and J by 4 bases, with 12 bases between the two germline ends.